This T cell receptor (beta chain) is drawn from a study of blood T cell repertoires in COVID-19. In the study overall: T cells, B-cell-depleted T cells, or PBMCs provided the cDNA or gDNA that served as material.

Generated by immunoSEQ multiplex PCR, the TCRdb table keeps only in-frame clones and is missing some. The table has 100,000 to 150,000 clones, more than 75% seen once. Comments on this clone: At one boundary the junction diverges from the germline segment, which might be a read error.

The CDR3 covers 12 residues. The V gene's germline CDR1 is SGHTA and CDR2 FQGTGA. This clonotype originated in a man aged 50 to 60 with active COVID-19. The chain is built from TRBV7-3 and TRBJ2-7; 7 bases align to TRBD1. The material sequenced was peripheral blood. The DNA for the CDR3 is TGTACCAGCAGCTCCAGGACAGGCGAGCAGTACTTC. It translates to CTSSSRTGEQYF.